These T cell receptor beta chains were read from a single sample in a study of shared clonotypes between healthy human individuals. The data were produced by immunoSEQ multiplex PCR, yet TCRdb's version contains in-frame clones alone and is incomplete. This table holds about 680,000 clones, roughly 73% found once. Material for sequencing was memory CD4+ T cells sorted from blood. The receptors shown here come from a woman aged 25 to 45 in good health. The CDR3 runs from the conserved cysteine through the conserved F or W. The D gene is left open where the match is weak. Some rows have no size entry. The others give once, few or many, or a class for an expanded clone.

TRBD2	TRBV6-1	TRBJ2-3	.	CASSGLAGETDTQYF	TGTGCCAGCTCCGGGCTAGCGGGAGAGACAGATACGCAGTATTTT
TRBD2	TRBV30	TRBJ2-7	.	CAADGGTNSYEQYF	TGTGCCGCGGACGGCGGGACTAACTCCTACGAGCAGTACTTC
.	TRBV6-5	TRBJ2-7	.	CASSPGGGREQYF	TGTGCCAGCAGCCCAGGAGGGGGCCGCGAGCAGTACTTC
.	TRBV29-1	TRBJ2-1	.	CSVLTQAPRSSYNEQFF	TGCAGCGTTCTCACCCAAGCACCCCGGAGCTCCTACAATGAGCAGTTCTTC
.	TRBV18	TRBJ2-7	.	CASSPSTGPYEQYF	TGTGCCAGCTCACCCTCGACAGGCCCCTACGAGCAGTACTTC
TRBD2	TRBV27	TRBJ2-3	once	CASSTPWGGPDTQYF	TGTGCCAGCAGTACCCCCTGGGGAGGGCCAGATACGCAGTATTTT
TRBD1	TRBV7-2	TRBJ2-7	.	CASSPLRGYEQYF	TGTGCCAGCAGCCCTCTCAGGGGGTACGAGCAGTACTTC
.	TRBV30	TRBJ1-1	.	CAWSPSGRSTEAFF	TGTGCCTGGAGTCCCAGCGGGAGGTCCACTGAAGCTTTCTTT
.	TRBV7-6	TRBJ1-3	.	CASSATGPLLGSGNTIYF	TGTGCCAGCAGCGCGACAGGACCACTCCTTGGCTCTGGAAACACCATATATTTT
TRBD2	TRBV7-7	TRBJ2-5	.	CASSLGGLARQETQYF	TGTGCCAGCAGCTTAGGGGGACTAGCGAGGCAAGAGACCCAGTACTTC
.	TRBV6-5	TRBJ2-2	few	CASSYGNHGELFF	TGTGCCAGCAGTTACGGCAATCACGGGGAGCTGTTTTTT
.	TRBV27	TRBJ2-5	.	CASSKQGFGETQYF	TGTGCCAGCAGCAAACAGGGATTCGGGGAGACCCAGTACTTC
TRBD2	TRBV15	TRBJ2-3	.	CATSRKLAGGTDTQYF	TGTGCCACCAGCAGGAAACTAGCGGGAGGCACAGATACGCAGTATTTT
TRBD1	TRBV18	TRBJ1-3	.	CASSPQGASGNTIYF	TGTGCCAGCTCACCCCAGGGGGCCTCTGGAAACACCATATATTTT
.	TRBV28	TRBJ2-7	once	CASSTSWRAFSEQYF	TGTGCCAGCAGTACCTCATGGCGGGCATTCTCAGAGCAGTACTTC
.	TRBV5-1	TRBJ2-6	.	CASSLEGTGANVLTF	TGCGCCAGCAGCTTGGAAGGGACCGGGGCCAACGTCCTGACTTTC
TRBD1	TRBV2	TRBJ1-2	.	CASRETGAVGGYTF	TGTGCCAGCAGGGAGACAGGGGCGGTGGGTGGCTACACCTTC
.	TRBV5-1	TRBJ2-7	once	CASSQAHEQYF	TGCGCCAGCAGCCAGGCCCACGAGCAGTACTTC
TRBD1	TRBV30	TRBJ1-5	many	CAWSRTGVTQPQHF	TGTGCCTGGAGCCGGACAGGGGTTACTCAGCCCCAGCATTTT
TRBD2	TRBV28	TRBJ2-1	.	CASRTREGRNNEQFF	TGTGCCAGCAGAACTCGGGAGGGCCGAAACAATGAGCAGTTCTTC
TRBD2	TRBV10-2	TRBJ2-3	.	CASSTAGSTDTQYF	TGCGCCAGCAGTACAGCGGGGAGCACAGATACGCAGTATTTT
TRBD1	TRBV4-1	TRBJ1-1	once	CASSQETGTGWSGTTEAFF	TGCGCCAGCAGCCAAGAGACCGGGACAGGGTGGTCCGGCACCACTGAAGCTTTCTTT
.	TRBV7-9	TRBJ2-5	.	CASSYPGTSRGETQYF	TGTGCCAGCAGCTACCCCGGGACATCGAGGGGAGAGACCCAGTACTTC